These 24 T cell receptor beta chains originate from one sample sequenced in a study of T cells in Graves' hyperthyroidism and ophthalmopathy. RNA transcripts served as the template for amplifying TCR beta CDR3 regions. In the first-round RT-PCR of the TCR CDR3, the HTBI primer set was used. TCRdb re-analysed the multiplex PCR reads in MiXCR, keeping a single row per CDR3 protein. The sample includes about 340,000 distinct CDR3 sequences, approximately 22% of them seen just once. Material for sequencing was blood. The receptor source for this set is a woman aged 50 to 60 with Graves' hyperthyroidism.

There are a few counts of this clonotype. The V and J genes are TRBV29-1 and TRBJ2-7; 13 bases match TRBD2. V dropped 6 bases and J dropped 6; count of bases not matched to a gene: 5. Germline CDR1 SQVTM, CDR2 ANQGSEA. This CDR3 is built from 13 residues. CDR3 loop: CSVRLAGGGEQYF. The CDR3 DNA sequence: TGCAGCGTGAGACTAGCGGGAGGAGGCGAGCAGTACTTC.

The chain recombines TRBV18 with TRBJ1-5; D perhaps matches TRBD1 (6 bases). V shed 3 bases and J shed 0 bases, with 15 bases lying between them. This CDR3 is built from 17 residues. Germline CDR1 is KGHSH and CDR2 is LQKENI. In nucleotides, the CDR3 is TGTGCCAGCTCACCCGGACAGCTCAAAAATAGCAATCAGCCCCAGCATTTT. Translation gives CASSPGQLKNSNQPQHF.

This clonotype has ten or more counts. The V and J genes are TRBV13 and TRBJ2-1; possibly TRBD1 or TRBD2 for D (7 bases each). Germline CDR1 is PRHDT and CDR2 is FYEKMQ (reference sequence). Trimming cost V 5 bases and J 4 bases, with 15 bases left between them. The CDR3 spans 15 residues. CDR3 coding DNA: TGTGCCAGCAGCCAGGGGGGGGGGCGATACAATGAGCAGTTCTTC. It specifies CASSQGGGRYNEQFF.

This clonotype was counted only a few times. The chain is built from TRBV27 and TRBJ2-4, with 9 nucleotides matching TRBD1. Trimming removed 7 bases from V and 2 bases from J; junction bases left unmatched: 3. CDR3 size: 14 residues. CDR1 is MNHEY, CDR2 SMNVEV, per germline (reference sequence). The CDR3 nucleotides are TGTGCCAGCAAGGGGACAGGGTCCAAAAACATTCAGTACTTC. This encodes CASKGTGSKNIQYF.

This chain links TRBV27 with TRBJ2-2; 7 bases match TRBD2. Germline V gene data show CDR1 as MNHEY and CDR2 as SMNVEV (reference sequence). This CDR3 comprises 17 residues. Trimming cost V 8 bases and J 7 bases; bases outside gene matches: 19. Written as DNA, the CDR3 is TGTGCCAGCCCTTGGGCGTGGGGAGGGCCAAAAATCGGGGAGCTGTTTTTT. Its translation: CASPWAWGGPKIGELFF.

DNA of the CDR3: TGTGCCATCGGAGGGACAGCGGATTCACCCCTCCACTTT. Translation: CAIGGTADSPLHF. This chain uses TRBV10-3 with TRBJ1-6; 7 bases are a match to TRBD1. Germline V gene data show CDR1 as ENHRY and CDR2 as SYGVKD. CDR3 length: 13 amino acids. Trimming took 8 bases from V and 8 from J; bases not matched to a gene: 6.

This clonotype has ten or more counts. The chain uses TRBV30 and TRBJ2-1; D is undetermined. Trimming removed 0 bases from V and 2 bases from J, with 8 bases in between. This CDR3 comprises 14 residues. Germline CDR1 is GTSNPN and CDR2 is SVGIG (reference sequence). CDR3 sequence (DNA): TGTGCCTGGAGTGTGTCTAGGACCTACAATGAGCAGTTCTTC. The encoded protein is CAWSVSRTYNEQFF.

This clonotype has only a few counts. This chain joins TRBV5-1 and TRBJ1-1; TRBD1 might be the D (5 bases). The CDR3 contains 16 residues. From germline, CDR1 is SGHRS and CDR2 YFSETQ. Trimming stripped 4 bases from V and 4 bases from J, with 20 bases between. CDR3 DNA sequence: TGCGCCAGCAGCGTGGGTACCGGGGCCCAGAGCACTGAAGCTTTCTTT. Amino acid sequence: CASSVGTGAQSTEAFF. Together with reference TRBV5-1 and TRBJ1-1, the CDR3 gives the full variable domain: KAGVTQTPRYLIKTRGQQVTLSCSPISGHRSVSWYQQTPGQGLQFLFEYFSETQRNKGNFPGRFSGRQFSNSRSEMNVSTLELGDSALYLCASSVGTGAQSTEAFFGQGTRLTVV.

This sequence joins TRBV12-3 or TRBV12-4 and TRBJ1-2; D might be TRBD1 (5 bases). This CDR3 comprises 15 residues. Deletions cut 3 bases from V and 4 bases from J, with 15 bases between. CDR3 protein: CASSFNPTGTYGYTF. The CDR3, as DNA: TGTGCCAGCAGTTTTAACCCGACCGGGACCTATGGCTACACCTTC.

This clonotype was recorded a few times. V is TRBV19 and J is TRBJ1-5, with D possibly TRBD1 on 6 matching bases. Deletions cut 8 bases from V and 7 bases from J, with 18 bases between. The CDR3 has 14 amino acids. The V gene's germline CDR1 is LNHDA and CDR2 SQIVND (reference sequence). CDR3 sequence reads: CASGDRTLNQPQHF. CDR3 in DNA: TGTGCCAGTGGCGACAGGACTCTTAACCAGCCCCAGCATTTT.

This clonotype was found many times. The chain employs TRBV5-6 and TRBJ1-1; no reliable D call. Germline V gives CDR1 SGHDT, CDR2 YYEEEE. This CDR3 has 14 residues. Trimming pared 3 bases from V and 0 bases from J, leaving 9 bases between. The CDR3 spells CASSSGSLNTEAFF. CDR3 nucleotide sequence: TGTGCCAGCAGCTCGGGGTCGTTGAACACTGAAGCTTTCTTT.

Ten or more counts support this clonotype. The V call is TRBV20-1, the J call TRBJ2-5; 15 nucleotides line up with TRBD2. The V segment lost 6 bases and the J segment 9 bases; nucleotides outside the gene matches: 8. This CDR3 is 14 amino acids long. Germline loops: CDR1 DFQATT, CDR2 SNEGSKA (reference sequence). The CDR3 loop reads CSAARTSGGVAQYF. The CDR3 DNA follows: TGCAGTGCGGCCCGGACTAGCGGGGGGGTGGCCCAGTACTTC.

This clonotype was seen many times. The chain uses TRBV11-1 and TRBJ1-1; D not resolved. Looked up from germline, CDR1 is SGHAT and CDR2 is FQDESV (reference sequence). The CDR3 is 15 amino acids. V lost 5 bases and J lost 0, with 13 bases in between. CDR3 DNA sequence: TGTGCCAGCAGCCTCCGGAGGTCCATGAACACTGAAGCTTTCTTT. Translating it yields CASSLRRSMNTEAFF.

Many counts were recorded for this clonotype. The chain links TRBV6-1 to TRBJ1-1; D uncertain. The V end lost 7 bases, the J end lost 7 bases, and 10 bases lay between the germline ends. The germline V gene has CDR1 MNHNS and CDR2 SASEGT. The CDR3 is 11 amino acids. DNA of the CDR3: TGTGCCAGCATATCTGCCCTTGAAGCTTTCTTT. Its translation: CASISALEAFF.

This rearrangement joins TRBV7-9 to TRBJ2-7; 7 bases align to TRBD1. The germline V gene has CDR1 SEHNR and CDR2 FQNEAQ (reference sequence). V shed 1 base and J 0 bases; nucleotides not matched to a gene: 6. CDR3 length: 16 residues. Here the CDR3 reads CASSLGGTDSSYEQYF. The CDR3 region has the DNA TGTGCCAGCAGCTTAGGTGGGACAGATTCCTCCTACGAGCAGTACTTC.

In its sample, this clonotype was seen many times. The rearrangement uses TRBV12-3 or TRBV12-4 and TRBJ2-3; 11 nucleotides agree with TRBD2. The CDR3 runs to 16 residues. V gave up 4 bases and J gave up 0 bases; unmatched junction bases: 3. CDR3: CASSSRTSGSTDTQYF. Here the CDR3 DNA reads TGTGCCAGCAGTTCCCGGACTAGCGGGAGCACAGATACGCAGTATTTT.

This clonotype was seen many times. The CDR3 reads CASSRAGRGALDQAFF. CDR3 nucleotides: TGTGCCAGCAGCCGAGCAGGGCGAGGGGCTTTGGACCAAGCTTTCTTT. The chain joins TRBV9 to TRBJ1-1; a possible D gene is TRBD1 (5 bases). Germline V lookup: CDR1 SGDLS, CDR2 YYNGEE. The CDR3 sequence is 16 residues long. V lost 4 bases and J lost 9, with 25 bases in between. The variable domain in full, with the rest retrieved from reference TRBV9 and TRBJ1-1, is DSGVTQTPKHLITATGQRVTLRCSPRSGDLSVYWYQQSLDQGLQFLIQYYNGEERAKGNILERFSAQQFPDLHSELNLSSLELGDSALYFCASSRAGRGALDQAFFGQGTRLTVV.

This clonotype has a count of ten or more. The chain is built from TRBV6-1 and TRBJ1-1; possible D gene TRBD1, 6 bases. With 5 bases removed from V and 6 bases from J, the gap between germline ends came to 16 bases. CDR1 is MNHNS and CDR2 is SASEGT in the germline V gene. CDR3 size: 14 residues. CDR3 sequence: CASSTAWTVAEAFF. The DNA for the CDR3 is TGTGCCAGCAGTACAGCCTGGACAGTTGCTGAAGCTTTCTTT.

This clonotype was observed many times. The CDR3 DNA reads TGCGCCAGCAGCCGGACTCCAGGGTCCACATCTAACACCATATATTTT. Translating gives CASSRTPGSTSNTIYF. The chain uses TRBV4-1 and TRBJ1-3, with D perhaps TRBD1 (5 bases). The CDR3 runs to 16 residues. Per the germline V gene, CDR1 is MGHRA and CDR2 is YSYEKL. V was cut by 4 bases and J by 7 bases, with 20 bases left in between.

The rearrangement joins TRBV9 to TRBJ1-3, with D possibly TRBD1 on 5 matching bases. The germline V gene has CDR1 SGDLS and CDR2 YYNGEE. This CDR3 spans 15 amino acids. Trimming took 3 bases from V and 0 from J, leaving 10 bases between them. The CDR3 DNA reads TGTGCCAGCAGCGCCTCAGGGTACTCTGGAAACACCATATATTTT. This codes for CASSASGYSGNTIYF.

There are many counts of this clonotype. V usage is TRBV2 and J usage is TRBJ1-2; TRBD1 agrees at 7 bases. CDR1 and CDR2 (germline): SNHLY, FYNNEI. V trimming: 4 bases; J trimming: 2 bases; junction bases outside the gene matches: 4. The CDR3 length is 14 residues. The CDR3 region has the DNA TGTGCCAGCAGTGGCGGGGGACAGAACTATGGCTACACCTTC. Amino acids: CASSGGGQNYGYTF. Using reference TRBV2 and TRBJ1-2 for the parts outside the CDR3, the full variable domain is EPEVTQTPSHQVTQMGQEVILRCVPISNHLYFYWYRQILGQKVEFLVSFYNNEISEKSEIFDDQFSVERPDGSNFTLKIRSTKLEDSAMYFCASSGGGQNYGYTFGSGTRLTVV.

This clonotype was seen ten or more times. The J gene is TRBJ1-1, the V gene TRBV11-2; the match to TRBD1 covers 8 bases. The V and J ends lost 4 bases and 5 bases, in that order; junction bases with no gene match: 12. The CDR3 spans 16 residues. The germline gives CDR1 SGHAT, CDR2 FQNNGV. The CDR3 loop is CASSSPLTGVETEAFF. As DNA, the CDR3 is TGTGCCAGCAGCTCCCCTTTGACAGGGGTCGAGACTGAAGCTTTCTTT.

This clonotype was observed at least ten times. The chain employs TRBV11-2 and TRBJ2-2, with TRBD2 identical over 7 bases. The CDR3 runs 14 residues. CDR1 SGHAT and CDR2 FQNNGV come from the germline V gene. Trimming at V came to 5 bases and at J to 4 bases, leaving 4 bases not matched to a gene. CDR3 nucleotide sequence: TGTGCCAGCAGCCCTAGCGGATTCACCGGGGAGCTGTTTTTT. Amino acid sequence: CASSPSGFTGELFF.

As for this clonotype: An end of the junction differs from the germline gene, which may be a read error. V is TRBV3-1 and J is TRBJ1-1, with D possibly being TRBD1 (6 bases). Germline CDR1 and CDR2: LGHDT and YNNKEL (reference sequence). There are 13 residues in the CDR3. For the CDR3, the DNA is TGTGCCAGCAGCTCTACAGGGAACACTGAAGCTCTCTTT. Amino acid sequence: CASSSTGNTEALF.